Listed below are T cell receptor beta chains from one sample, sequenced in a study of blood T cell repertoires in COVID-19. Clones were read by immunoSEQ multiplex PCR, and TCRdb kept only the in-frame ones, dropping some. Of 90,000 or so clones in the sample, around 90% were seen once. Sequences were obtained from peripheral blood. Every receptor here comes from a human donor with active COVID-19. The donor label of this sample is uncertain. Both conserved end residues are part of each CDR3. A D gene is named only where the DNA matches it firmly. The listing skips clone size in some rows; elsewhere it reads once, few, many or a size class.

abundance	j_gene	d_gene	v_gene	CDR3aa	CDR3nt
NA	TRBJ1-5	NA	TRBV25-1	CASSELGPGNQPQHF	TGTGCCAGCAGTGAATTGGGTCCCGGGAATCAGCCCCAGCATTTT
NA	TRBJ1-6	TRBD1	TRBV28	CASCPPGQYNSPLHF	TGTGCCAGCTGCCCACCGGGACAGTATAATTCACCCCTCCACTTT
NA	TRBJ2-2	TRBD2	TRBV6-6	CASSYGGGGAPGELFF	TGTGCCAGCAGTTACGGTGGCGGGGGGGCCCCCGGGGAGCTGTTTTTT
NA	TRBJ2-1	TRBD1	TRBV12-3/TRBV12-4	CASSPTGGKQFF	TGTGCCAGCAGTCCTACAGGGGGCAAGCAGTTCTTC
NA	TRBJ2-7	NA	TRBV11-2	CASSLSGRSYEQYF	TGTGCCAGCAGCTTGTCAGGGAGGTCCTACGAGCAGTACTTC
few	TRBJ2-1	NA	TRBV6-4	CASSEEAGKHNEQFF	TGTGCCAGCAGTGAGGAAGCAGGGAAACACAATGAGCAGTTCTTC
NA	TRBJ1-1	NA	TRBV5-1	CASSLEDSLNTEAFF	TGCGCCAGCAGCCTTGAGGACAGTCTGAACACTGAAGCTTTCTTT
NA	TRBJ2-3	TRBD2	TRBV4-1	CASSQGPRGSGGAGDTQYF	TGCGCCAGCAGCCAAGGCCCCCGGGGTAGCGGGGGGGCGGGAGATACGCAGTATTTT
NA	TRBJ2-5	TRBD1	TRBV6-5	CASSSGGREEETQYF	TGTGCCAGCAGTTCAGGGGGAAGAGAGGAAGAGACCCAGTACTTC
NA	TRBJ2-1	NA	TRBV5-1	CASSGTRLSYNEQFF	TGCGCCAGCAGCGGGACAAGATTGTCCTACAATGAGCAGTTCTTC
NA	TRBJ2-3	TRBD2	TRBV9	CASSGGTSGMDTQYF	TGTGCCAGCAGCGGGGGGACTAGCGGGATGGATACGCAGTATTTT
NA	TRBJ2-7	NA	TRBV24-1	CATRAPPYEQYF	TGTGCCACCAGGGCCCCCCCCTACGAGCAGTACTTC
NA	TRBJ1-5	TRBD1	TRBV10-1	CASSPGQGTNQPQHF	TGCGCCAGCAGTCCGGGACAGGGGACCAATCAGCCCCAGCATTTT
NA	TRBJ1-5	NA	TRBV20-1	CSASVRGGGNQPQHF	TGCAGTGCTAGTGTTCGGGGAGGAGGCAATCAGCCCCAGCATTTT
NA	TRBJ2-1	TRBD2	TRBV19	CARGGARVEQFF	TGTGCCCGCGGGGGGGCCAGGGTTGAGCAGTTCTTC
NA	TRBJ1-2	NA	TRBV7-9	CASSPSTGSGYTF	TGTGCCAGCAGCCCATCGACTGGTAGTGGCTACACCTTC